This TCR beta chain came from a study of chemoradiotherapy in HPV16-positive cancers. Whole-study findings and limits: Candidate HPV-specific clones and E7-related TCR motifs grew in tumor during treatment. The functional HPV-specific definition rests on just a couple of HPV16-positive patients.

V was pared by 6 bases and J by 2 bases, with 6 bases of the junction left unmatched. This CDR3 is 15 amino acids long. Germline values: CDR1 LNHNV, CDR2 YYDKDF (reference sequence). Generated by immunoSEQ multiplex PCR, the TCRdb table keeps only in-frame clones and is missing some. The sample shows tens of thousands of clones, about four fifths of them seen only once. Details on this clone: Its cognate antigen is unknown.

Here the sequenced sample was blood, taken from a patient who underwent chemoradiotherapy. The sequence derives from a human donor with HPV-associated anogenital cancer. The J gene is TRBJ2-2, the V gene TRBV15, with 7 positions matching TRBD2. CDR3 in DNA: TGTGCCACCAGTTTTAGCGGGTATAACACCGGGGAGCTGTTTTTT. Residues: CATSFSGYNTGELFF.